This is a list of T cell receptor beta chains from one sample in a study of T cell changes during pregnancy in multiple sclerosis. The method was immunoSEQ multiplex PCR; TCRdb's version includes in-frame clones alone and lacks a portion of them. The data hold fewer than 45,000 clones, with around nine tenths observed a single time. Here the sequenced sample was peripheral blood, taken in the third trimester of pregnancy. These receptors were collected from a female donor in good health, enrolled as a control in a pregnancy study. The CDR3 runs from the conserved cysteine through the conserved F or W. A D gene is named only where the DNA matches it firmly. Clone size, where shown, is once, few, many, or a class for clones that have expanded.

cdr3_length	d_call	clone_size	v_call	j_call	cdr3_aa	cdr3_nt
12	-	-	TRBV27	TRBJ1-5	CASSSQGQPQHF	TGTGCCAGCAGTTCACAGGGACAGCCCCAGCATTTT
14	-	few	TRBV13	TRBJ2-5	CASSSRGMQETQYF	TGTGCCAGCAGCTCCCGGGGGATGCAAGAGACCCAGTACTTC
14	TRBD1	-	TRBV7-9	TRBJ2-7	CASSPSDRAYEQYF	TGTGCCAGCAGCCCCTCGGACAGGGCCTACGAGCAGTACTTC
14	-	-	TRBV5-6	TRBJ2-7	CASSFDGGMNEQYF	TGTGCCAGCAGCTTTGACGGGGGAATGAACGAGCAGTACTTC
13	TRBD2	-	TRBV30	TRBJ2-7	CAWGLAGPYEQYF	TGTGCCTGGGGACTAGCGGGGCCCTACGAGCAGTACTTC
15	-	-	TRBV19	TRBJ1-6	CASSPFEGPGSPLHF	TGTGCCAGTAGTCCGTTTGAGGGTCCGGGGTCACCCCTCCACTTT
17	TRBD1	once	TRBV27	TRBJ1-4	CASSLRIFGTGTEKLFF	TGTGCCAGCAGTTTAAGAATCTTCGGGACAGGTACCGAAAAACTGTTTTTT
18	-	-	TRBV27	TRBJ1-1	CASSLPNTPTGSYTEAFF	TGTGCCAGCAGTTTACCAAACACGCCCACAGGGTCCTACACTGAAGCTTTCTTT
12	TRBD1	once	TRBV30	TRBJ1-5	CALSDRDQPQHF	TGTGCGCTATCGGACAGGGATCAGCCCCAGCATTTT
14	-	-	TRBV25-1	TRBJ1-4	CASSERNRVEKLFF	TGTGCCAGCAGTGAACGCAACAGGGTTGAAAAACTGTTTTTT
17	TRBD1	-	TRBV19	TRBJ2-5	CASSITKTGARQETQYF	TGTGCCAGTAGTATTACTAAGACAGGGGCAAGGCAAGAGACCCAGTACTTC
13	-	-	TRBV9	TRBJ1-5	CASSPDRNQPQHF	TGTGCCAGCAGCCCCGACAGAAATCAGCCCCAGCATTTT
14	-	-	TRBV28	TRBJ1-6	CASSLAQGRSPLHF	TGTGCCAGCAGTTTAGCACAGGGACGTTCACCCCTCCACTTT
15	TRBD1	once	TRBV4-2	TRBJ1-6	CASSHRDRDGSPLHF	TGTGCCAGCAGCCACCGGGACAGGGACGGTTCACCCCTCCACTTT
14	TRBD1	once	TRBV6-6	TRBJ1-2	CASRDRGANYGYTF	TGTGCCAGCAGAGACAGGGGAGCTAACTATGGCTACACCTTC
14	TRBD1	-	TRBV2	TRBJ1-5	CASSADREYQPQHF	TGTGCCAGCAGTGCGGACAGGGAATATCAGCCCCAGCATTTT
14	-	-	TRBV5-6	TRBJ1-2	CASSFFSRAYGYTF	TGTGCCAGCAGCTTTTTTAGCAGGGCCTATGGCTACACCTTC
15	TRBD1	-	TRBV6-6	TRBJ2-5	CASSYPTGGGETQYF	TGTGCCAGCAGTTACCCGACAGGGGGCGGAGAGACCCAGTACTTC
14	-	-	TRBV7-2	TRBJ1-5	CASSLGHGNQPQHF	TGTGCCAGCAGCTTAGGGCACGGGAATCAGCCCCAGCATTTT
15	TRBD2	-	TRBV19	TRBJ2-3	CASSGAGGLSDTQYF	TGTGCCAGTAGTGGAGCGGGGGGGCTTTCAGATACGCAGTATTTT
15	-	once	TRBV5-6	TRBJ2-3	CASIWKGRSGDTQYF	TGTGCCAGCATCTGGAAGGGGCGGTCCGGGGATACGCAGTATTTT
17	TRBD1	-	TRBV19	TRBJ1-1	CASRAPGQGGAGTEAFF	TGTGCCAGTAGGGCACCGGGACAGGGAGGTGCGGGCACTGAAGCTTTCTTT
14	-	-	TRBV9	TRBJ1-3	CASSVGANGNTIYF	TGTGCCAGCAGCGTAGGGGCAAATGGAAACACCATATATTTT
17	-	-	TRBV7-8	TRBJ1-5	CASSLGTGMGGNQPQHF	TGTGCCAGCAGCTTAGGTACAGGGATGGGTGGCAATCAGCCCCAGCATTTT
14	TRBD2	-	TRBV13	TRBJ2-5	CASSLLAGGPAQYF	TGTGCCAGCAGCTTACTAGCGGGGGGGCCGGCCCAGTACTTC
15	TRBD1	once	TRBV10-3	TRBJ1-3	CASSGTVTSGNTIYF	TGTGCCAGCTCCGGGACAGTCACCTCTGGAAACACCATATATTTT
15	-	-	TRBV23-1	TRBJ2-7	CASSQRWTVSYEQYF	TGCGCCAGCAGTCAGCGGTGGACAGTCTCCTACGAGCAGTACTTC
13	-	-	TRBV27	TRBJ1-5	CASSLGGDQPQHF	TGTGCCAGCAGTTTGGGAGGGGATCAGCCCCAGCATTTT
16	-	-	TRBV28	TRBJ2-5	CASSTRGRSPQETQYF	TGTGCCAGCAGTACCCGAGGGAGATCCCCTCAAGAGACCCAGTACTTC
15	TRBD2	once	TRBV10-3	TRBJ2-3	CAIRAGGPNTDTQYF	TGTGCCATCAGGGCGGGGGGGCCTAACACAGATACGCAGTATTTT
13	-	-	TRBV6-5	TRBJ2-2	CASIPSTPGELFF	TGTGCCAGCATTCCCAGTACCCCCGGGGAGCTGTTTTTT
15	-	-	TRBV11-2	TRBJ2-5	CASSEAGAGLETQYF	TGTGCCAGCTCCGAGGCTGGGGCGGGACTCGAGACCCAGTACTTC
15	TRBD1	-	TRBV19	TRBJ1-5	CASSEDRVGNQPQHF	TGTGCCAGTAGCGAGGACAGGGTGGGCAATCAGCCCCAGCATTTT
16	TRBD2	-	TRBV5-1	TRBJ2-3	CASSLERTRSADTQYF	TGCGCCAGCAGCTTGGAGCGGACTAGATCGGCCGATACGCAGTATTTT
17	TRBD2	-	TRBV30	TRBJ2-7	CAWRGGRGLAGGYEQYF	TGTGCCTGGAGAGGAGGGAGGGGACTAGCGGGAGGTTACGAGCAGTACTTC
15	TRBD1	-	TRBV5-4	TRBJ1-2	CASSWPREGAHGYTF	TGTGCCAGCAGCTGGCCCCGGGAGGGGGCCCATGGCTACACCTTC
14	TRBD1	-	TRBV6-1	TRBJ2-7	CASRGQGMTYEQYF	TGTGCCAGCAGAGGACAGGGGATGACCTACGAGCAGTACTTC
14	-	-	TRBV6-1	TRBJ1-1	CASSVRGSNTEAFF	TGTGCCAGCAGTGTGCGGGGGTCGAACACTGAAGCTTTCTTT
12	TRBD1	-	TRBV29-1	TRBJ1-1	CSVGTGYTEAFF	TGCAGCGTGGGGACAGGATACACTGAAGCTTTCTTT
11	-	-	TRBV6-5	TRBJ2-3	CASNNTDTQYF	TGTGCCAGCAACAACACAGATACGCAGTATTTT
13	-	-	TRBV19	TRBJ2-1	CASTRTPNNEQFF	TGTGCCAGTACGAGGACTCCGAACAATGAGCAGTTCTTC
18	-	-	TRBV9	TRBJ1-3	CASSVSPGTTGRGNTIYF	TGTGCCAGCAGCGTCTCACCAGGGACCACCGGGAGGGGAAACACCATATATTTT